Presented here are 26 T cell receptor beta chains from one specimen sequenced in a study of shared clonotypes between healthy human individuals. Assay used: immunoSEQ multiplex PCR; TCRdb lists only in-frame clones, some missing. The sample contains about half a million clones, approximately 81% of which appear only once. Sample: PBMCs. Every receptor here comes from a woman aged 40 to 50 in good health. Some clones in this sample may be carry-over from other donors' samples.

The chain joins TRBV6-6 to TRBJ2-7, with 10 bases that match TRBD2. J lost 3 bases, V lost 0 bases, and 2 bases had no gene match. Looked up from germline, CDR1 is MNHNY and CDR2 is SVGAGI (reference sequence). There are 15 residues in the CDR3. The CDR3 coding sequence is TGTGCCAGCAGTTACTCGACTAGCGGGTTCTACGAGCAGTACTTC. Amino acids: CASSYSTSGFYEQYF.

As regards this clone: A far larger clone is one nucleotide away, so this likely arose from a read error. Other DNA sequences in this sample translate to the same CDR3. V and J are TRBV29-1 and TRBJ2-7; possibly TRBD2 for D (5 bases). The CDR3 totals 12 residues. The germline CDR1 and CDR2 sequences are SQVTM and ANQGSEA. The CDR3 spells CSVEDLLHEQYF. The CDR3 DNA is TGTAGCGTTGAAGATCTTCTCCACGAGCAGTACTTC.

The chain joins TRBV5-1 to TRBJ2-7; D unclear. The germline V gene has CDR1 SGHRS and CDR2 YFSETQ. This CDR3 contains 14 residues. Trimming pared 0 bases from V and 0 bases from J, leaving 7 bases between. The CDR3 is CASSLDLDSYEQYF. Here the CDR3 DNA reads TGCGCCAGCAGCTTGGATCTAGACTCCTACGAGCAGTACTTC.

J is TRBJ2-6 and V is TRBV7-2; D gene ambiguous. The CDR3 is 17 residues long. V gave up 0 bases and J gave up 0 bases, with 9 bases separating them. The germline CDR1 and CDR2 sequences are SGHTA and FQGNSA. The CDR3 here is CASSLAAGNSGANVLTF. In nucleotides, the CDR3 is TGTGCCAGCAGCTTAGCGGCAGGCAACTCTGGGGCCAACGTCCTGACTTTC.

Points on this clone: Other DNA sequences in the sample encode the same CDR3. J is TRBJ2-7 and V is TRBV5-1; unclear D gene. Per the germline V gene, CDR1 is SGHRS and CDR2 is YFSETQ. V dropped 1 base and J dropped 4 bases, with 6 bases sitting between them. This CDR3 contains 12 residues. In DNA form, the CDR3 reads TGCGCCAGCAGCTTGCAAGGGTACGAGCAGTACTTC. This sequence encodes CASSLQGYEQYF.

The rearrangement joins TRBV6-4 to TRBJ2-3; 7 bases are a match to TRBD2. This CDR3 spans 14 amino acids. The germline V gene has CDR1 MRHNA and CDR2 SNTAGT. Losses at the gene ends were 2 bases for V and 4 bases for J; bases not matched to a gene: 3. The CDR3 reads CASSDRTSSDTQYF. The CDR3 coding sequence is TGTGCCAGCAGTGACAGGACTAGTTCAGATACGCAGTATTTT.

J is TRBJ1-2 and V is TRBV6-1; TRBD1 might be the D (5 bases). Germline CDR1 is MNHNS and CDR2 is SASEGT. The CDR3 totals 14 residues. Trimming removed 1 base from V and 8 bases from J, with 14 bases in between. The CDR3 spells CASSEGGQLYGYTF. CDR3 coding DNA: TGTGCCAGCAGTGAAGGGGGCCAACTGTACGGCTACACCTTC.

With respect to this clone: Relative to the germline gene, one junction end is altered; a read error may explain this. V gene TRBV19 combines with J gene TRBJ1-4, with D hard to call. In germline, CDR1 is LNHDA, CDR2 SQIVND (reference sequence). The CDR3 contains 13 residues. The CDR3 protein is CASSKGWNGKLFF. For the CDR3, the DNA is TGTGCCAGTAGTAAAGGTTGGAATGGAAAACTGTTTTTT.

This clone appeared a single time. The CDR3 nucleotides read TGCGCCAGCAGCTCAATGACTAGCCCCGGGGAGCTGTTTTTT. It yields the protein CASSSMTSPGELFF. The chain couples TRBV5-1 to TRBJ2-2, with 7 bases lining up with TRBD2. Germline V gene sequence: CDR1 SGHRS, CDR2 YFSETQ. The length of the CDR3 is 14 residues. J gave up 6 bases and V 3 bases, and 5 bases lay outside the gene matches.

Turning to this clone: One base separates it from a far larger clone, so it is likely a read error. V and J are TRBV11-2 and TRBJ2-5, with D maybe TRBD1 (6 bases). The J call may not be correct, given that the DNA end is closer to TRBJ2-7. The CDR3 extends over 15 amino acids. Germline CDR1 and CDR2: SGHAT and FQNNGV. CDR3 sequence (DNA): TGTGCCATCAGCTTAGATTCGGACAGCTCCTACGAGCAGTACTTC. Its translation is CAISLDSDSSYEQYF.

The V call is TRBV5-1, the J call TRBJ2-7; 10 bases line up with TRBD1. The germline V gene has CDR1 SGHRS and CDR2 YFSETQ. V lost 1 base, J lost 2 bases, and 3 bases stayed unmatched. CDR3 length: 15 amino acids. CDR3 in amino acids: CASSLRQGAPYEQYF. CDR3 sequence (DNA): TGCGCCAGCAGCTTGCGACAGGGGGCACCCTACGAGCAGTACTTC. Full variable domain (missing parts from reference TRBV5-1 and TRBJ2-7): KAGVTQTPRYLIKTRGQQVTLSCSPISGHRSVSWYQQTPGQGLQFLFEYFSETQRNKGNFPGRFSGRQFSNSRSEMNVSTLELGDSALYLCASSLRQGAPYEQYFGPGTRLTVT.

V is TRBV11-1 and J is TRBJ2-7; 7 bases line up with TRBD1. V was clipped by 1 base and J by 1 base; unmatched bases: 1. The CDR3 length is 14 residues. In germline, CDR1 is SGHAT, CDR2 FQDESV (reference sequence). For the CDR3, the DNA is TGTGCCAGCAGCTTAGAGGGACAGTCCTACGAGCAGTACTTC. It encodes CASSLEGQSYEQYF.

This chain connects TRBV9 to TRBJ2-2, with D maybe TRBD1 (5 bases). Trimming took 0 bases from V and 6 from J, leaving 9 bases between them. CDR3 length equals 14 residues. Looked up from germline, CDR1 is SGDLS and CDR2 is YYNGEE. The CDR3 sequence: CASSVARAAGELFF. The CDR3 nucleotides are TGTGCCAGCAGCGTAGCCAGGGCCGCCGGGGAGCTGTTTTTT.

Points on this clone: This likely stems from a read error, as it lies one base from a far larger clone. The chain is built from TRBV6-1 and TRBJ1-2, with D unresolved. Looked up from germline, CDR1 is MNHNS and CDR2 is SASEGT. Trimming left V 4 bases short and J 4 bases short, with 19 bases between. This CDR3 contains 16 residues. For the CDR3, the DNA is TGTGCCAGCAGTGCCGAAGACGACGGGCCAGGCTATGGCTACACCTTC. Amino acids: CASSAEDDGPGYGYTF.

This clone was counted ten times or more. Other nucleotide sequences in the sample specify the same CDR3. The DNA of the CDR3 is TGTGCCTGGAGACCCGGGACCGCCCAAGAGACCCAGTACTTC. Its translation: CAWRPGTAQETQYF. The V gene is TRBV30, the J gene TRBJ2-5; D possibly uses TRBD1 or TRBD2 (5 bases each). CDR1 GTSNPN and CDR2 SVGIG come from the germline V gene (reference sequence). The germline V and J ends were trimmed by 3 bases and 1 base, with 12 bases remaining between them. CDR3 length: 14 residues.

This sequence joins TRBV18 and TRBJ2-7; 8 positions match TRBD2. The CDR3 sequence is 14 residues long. Trimming took 6 bases from V and 5 from J; bases not matched to a gene: 9. Germline lookup yields CDR1 KGHSH and CDR2 LQKENI. The CDR3 bases are TGTGCCAGCTCCGGGAGCGGGAGTAGTGACGAGCAGTACTTC. This gives the protein CASSGSGSSDEQYF.

With respect to this clone: The same CDR3 can be traced to other DNA sequences in this sample. The CDR3 protein is CASSLGGYSNQPQHF. Written as DNA, the CDR3 is TGTGCCAGCAGCTTAGGGGGATATAGCAATCAGCCCCAGCATTTT. The rearrangement uses TRBV7-2 and TRBJ1-5; D is ambiguous. The ends were cut back, 1 base at V and 0 bases at J, with 7 bases in the middle. CDR3 length equals 15 residues. Germline CDR1 is SGHTA and CDR2 is FQGNSA.

This clone has at least ten counts. This CDR3 is also generated by other DNA sequences in the sample. The genes are TRBV28 and TRBJ1-2; TRBD1 aligns across 7 bases. The CDR3 has 14 amino acids. Germline CDR1 MDHEN, CDR2 SYDVKM. V lost 6 bases to trimming and J lost 5 bases; unmatched junction nucleotides: 9. The CDR3 region is CASSNRGRGYGYTF. The CDR3 coding sequence is TGTGCCAGCAGCAATAGGGGGCGCGGGTATGGCTACACCTTC.

V gene TRBV7-2 combines with J gene TRBJ1-1, with a tentative D call TRBD1 (6 bases). CDR1 and CDR2 (germline): SGHTA, FQGNSA. Trimming cost V 6 bases and J 1 base, with 12 bases left between them. The CDR3 is made up of 14 amino acids. The CDR3 nucleotides read TGTGCCAGCAGATTCGGACAGACGAACACTGAAGCTTTCTTT. Protein product: CASRFGQTNTEAFF.

The chain couples TRBV5-1 to TRBJ1-1, with TRBD1 as a possible D gene (5 bases). Trimming shortened V by 0 bases and J by 3 bases, and 15 bases separated the two germline ends. The CDR3 covers 16 residues. Germline CDR1 reads SGHRS; CDR2 reads YFSETQ. CDR3 residues: CASSLVGTRRDTEAFF. The CDR3 DNA sequence: TGCGCCAGCAGCTTGGTTGGGACCCGGAGGGACACTGAAGCTTTCTTT.

This clone was seen more than once but under ten times. The junction and the germline gene differ at one end; a read error may be behind it. V and J are TRBV10-2 and TRBJ2-7; D not certain. The CDR3 has 12 amino acids. Germline CDR1 WSHSY, CDR2 SAAADI. CDR3 region: CASSELRASPDF. CDR3 in DNA: TGCGCCAGCAGTGAGTTAAGGGCCTCCCCTGACTTC.

This clone has only a few counts. This sequence joins TRBV7-2 and TRBJ2-7, with 8 nucleotides matching TRBD1. CDR1 is SGHTA, CDR2 FQGNSA, per germline. V shed 0 bases, J shed 4 bases, and the junction held 5 bases outside the gene matches. The CDR3 runs to 15 residues. Here the CDR3 reads CASSLATGQGYEQYF. The CDR3, as DNA: TGTGCCAGCAGCTTAGCGACCGGACAGGGTTACGAGCAGTACTTC.

This clone was picked up one time. The V and J genes are TRBV5-4 and TRBJ2-7; D remains unclear. The CDR3 extends over 12 amino acids. Germline values: CDR1 SGHNT, CDR2 YYREEE (reference sequence). V shed 5 bases and J shed 6 bases, with 12 bases lying between them. CDR3 amino acids: CASSGDTGEQYF. In nucleotides, the CDR3 is TGTGCCAGCAGTGGGGATACGGGCGAGCAGTACTTC. The variable domain in full, with the rest retrieved from reference TRBV5-4 and TRBJ2-7, is ETGVTQSPTHLIKTRGQQVTLRCSSQSGHNTVSWYQQALGQGPQFIFQYYREEENGRGNFPPRFSGLQFPNYSSELNVNALELDDSALYLCASSGDTGEQYFGPGTRLTVT.

The chain employs TRBV11-3 and TRBJ2-1; 10 bases fit TRBD1. Germline lookup yields CDR1 SGHNT and CDR2 YENEEA. J lost 6 bases, V lost 5 bases, and 4 bases had no gene match. The CDR3 contains 14 residues. The CDR3 DNA follows: TGTGCCAGCAGCCGGGACAGGGGTGGCAATGAGCAGTTCTTC. This encodes CASSRDRGGNEQFF.

The J gene is TRBJ2-6, the V gene TRBV2; tentatively, D is TRBD1 (5 bases). The CDR3 contains 17 residues. The V and J ends lost 3 bases and 6 bases respectively, with 18 bases between them. CDR1 is SNHLY, CDR2 FYNNEI, per germline. CDR3 region: CASSEGRASGKANVLTF. The CDR3 DNA follows: TGTGCCAGCAGTGAGGGTCGAGCCTCAGGGAAGGCCAACGTCCTGACTTTC.

This clone was observed many times. Different DNA sequences within this sample yield the same CDR3. V usage is TRBV29-1 and J usage is TRBJ1-2, with D perhaps TRBD1 (6 bases). Trimming stripped 5 bases from V and 6 bases from J, with 19 bases between. There are 14 residues in the CDR3. The V gene's germline CDR1 is SQVTM and CDR2 ANQGSEA. This CDR3 reads CSVTSLRDNDGYTF. CDR3 sequence (DNA): TGCAGCGTTACCTCCCTCCGGGACAACGATGGCTACACCTTC.